One sample yielded the 22 T cell receptor beta chains listed below, sequenced in a study of metastatic and nonmetastatic thyroid tumors. TCRdb re-analyzed the PCR reads using MiXCR. The table has about 21,000 clones, approximately 22% seen once. Patients had received no treatment of any kind before thyroid surgery. The sequenced sample was tumor tissue. The receptors derive from a male donor with papillary thyroid cancer or a benign thyroid nodule (not recorded which). Some clones in this sample may be carry-over from other donors' samples.

This clone was picked up one time. At one of its ends the junction is not consistent with the germline gene, which may arise from a read error. The J gene is TRBJ1-2, the V gene TRBV12-3 or TRBV12-4; no clear D gene. CDR3 length: 11 residues. CDR3 coding DNA: TGTCCCAGCAGCGACATGTTAGGCTACACCTTC. Its protein product is CPSSDMLGYTF.

The J gene is TRBJ2-2, the V gene TRBV28; no clear D. Germline CDR1 MDHEN, CDR2 SYDVKM. The CDR3 contains 14 residues. V lost 2 bases and J 16 bases, leaving 20 bases between the germline ends. CDR3 sequence reads: CASSLDFSAVKQFF. CDR3 coding DNA: TGTGCCAGCAGTTTAGACTTCTCGGCCGTGAAGCAGTTTTTT. The variable domain in full, completed from reference TRBV28 and TRBJ2-2, reads DVKVTQSSRYLVKRTGEKVFLECVQDMDHENMFWYRQDPGLGLRLIYFSYDVKMKEKGDIPEGYSVSREKKERFSLILESASTNQTSMYLCASSLDFSAVKQFFGEGSRLTVL.

This clone was counted ten times or more. The chain employs TRBV20-1 and TRBJ1-5; D unresolved. Germline CDR1 is DFQATT and CDR2 is SNEGSKA (reference sequence). V shed 6 bases and J shed 6 bases, with 15 bases lying between them. The CDR3 covers 13 residues. The chain's CDR3 is CSAVEGAFQPQHF. CDR3 DNA: TGCAGTGCCGTAGAGGGTGCGTTTCAGCCCCAGCATTTT.

V is TRBV5-5 and J is TRBJ1-2, with 7 bases that match TRBD1. The CDR3 totals 16 residues. V dropped 3 bases and J dropped 4; count of bases not matched to a gene: 12. CDR1 and CDR2 (germline): SGHKS, YYEKEE (reference sequence). This chain's CDR3 is CASSWQTGPLGYGYTF. The CDR3 DNA reads TGTGCCAGCAGCTGGCAGACAGGGCCCTTGGGCTATGGCTACACCTTC. The full variable domain, in which reference TRBV5-5 and TRBJ1-2 provide the parts outside the CDR3, is DAGVTQSPTHLIKTRGQQVTLRCSPISGHKSVSWYQQVLGQGPQFIFQYYEKEERGRGNFPDRFSARQFPNYSSELNVNALLLGDSALYLCASSWQTGPLGYGYTFGSGTRLTVV.

This clone was counted a few times. This may be a read error: a much more frequent sequence differs by one nucleotide. The sample carries other DNA sequences with the same CDR3. The rearrangement uses TRBV20-1 and TRBJ2-1, with 9 bases lining up with TRBD2. The CDR3 is 14 amino acids. CDR1 DFQATT and CDR2 SNEGSKA come from the germline V gene (reference sequence). The CDR3 sequence is CSATRLAVYNEQFF. CDR3 nucleotide sequence: TGCAGTGCTACGAGACTAGCGGTCTACAACGAGCAGTTCTTC.

The chain joins TRBV5-5 to TRBJ2-1, with 7 nucleotides matching TRBD1. Trimming cost V 4 bases and J 3 bases; bases outside gene matches: 7. The CDR3 sequence is 15 residues long. The germline gives CDR1 SGHKS, CDR2 YYEKEE (reference sequence). The CDR3 loop is CASSPGDRSYNEQFF. CDR3 in DNA: TGTGCCAGCAGCCCTGGGGACAGAAGCTACAATGAGCAGTTCTTC.

The CDR3 DNA reads as TGTGCCAGCAGTTACCCCCAATACGAGCAGTACTTC. Its translation: CASSYPQYEQYF. The chain has TRBV6-2 or TRBV6-3 and TRBJ2-7; D remains unclear. Trimming pared 2 bases from V and 4 bases from J, leaving 6 bases between. CDR1 is MNHEY and CDR2 is SVGEGT in the germline V gene. The CDR3 spans 12 residues.

The sample holds many counts of this clone. V is TRBV10-3 and J is TRBJ2-7; D is unresolved. V was pared by 2 bases and J by 5 bases, with 4 bases between. The CDR3 is made up of 11 amino acids. Per germline, CDR1 ENHRY and CDR2 SYGVKD. The CDR3 nucleotides are TGTGCCATCAGTGAGGGGCACGAGCAGTACTTC. Protein product: CAISEGHEQYF.

The rearrangement links TRBV11-2 to TRBJ2-1; possible D gene TRBD2, 6 bases. Germline V lookup: CDR1 SGHAT, CDR2 FQNNGV. This CDR3 spans 14 amino acids. V lost 1 base to trimming and J lost 12 bases, with 16 bases between them. CDR3 region: CASSLVGGQGVQFF. As DNA, the CDR3 is TGTGCCAGCAGCTTAGTGGGGGGTCAGGGTGTGCAGTTCTTC.

In its sample, this clone was seen many times. A much larger clone sits a single nucleotide away, making a read error possible. J is TRBJ1-1 and V is TRBV27; TRBD1 matches 9 bases. Germline CDR1 MNHEY, CDR2 SMNVEV (reference sequence). With V trimmed by 5 bases and J by 5 bases, 15 bases remained unmatched. The CDR3 spans 17 residues. The CDR3 loop is CASSPYPRDRVRTEAFF. The CDR3 DNA reads TGTGCCAGCAGTCCATATCCCCGGGACAGGGTACGGACTGAAGCTTTCTTT.

This clone has ten or more counts. V and J are TRBV27 and TRBJ2-7; D not certain. This CDR3 is built from 13 residues. V shed 6 bases and J shed 6 bases, with 15 bases lying between them. CDR1 is MNHEY and CDR2 is SMNVEV in the germline V gene (reference sequence). This CDR3 reads CASRLTHFGEQYF. DNA of the CDR3: TGTGCCAGCAGGCTGACTCACTTCGGCGAGCAGTACTTC.

This clone was observed a few times. A much larger clone is a single base away; this may be a read error. Other DNA sequences in this specimen translate into the identical CDR3. The gene calls are TRBV6-4 and TRBJ2-2; D perhaps matches TRBD2 (5 bases). CDR1 and CDR2 from the germline V gene are MRHNA and SNTAGT. CDR3 size: 14 residues. This CDR3 is CASKQLGNTGELFF. As DNA, the CDR3 is TGTGCCAGCAAGCAATTGGGGAACACCGGGGAGCTGTTCTTT.

This clone was recorded at least ten times. Here the CDR3 reads CASTVDRDYGYTF. CDR3 DNA sequence: TGTGCCAGCACCGTGGACAGGGACTATGGCTACACCTTC. The chain is built from TRBV2 and TRBJ1-2; 8 positions agree with TRBD1. In germline, CDR1 is SNHLY, CDR2 FYNNEI. The CDR3 sequence is 13 residues long. V dropped 7 bases and J dropped 3; count of bases not matched to a gene: 4.

This clone occurred many times. This chain links TRBV20-1 with TRBJ2-5; 11 nucleotides align to TRBD2. This CDR3 spans 13 amino acids. With 6 bases clipped from V and 5 bases from J, the junction kept 5 bases outside the gene matches. From germline, CDR1 is DFQATT and CDR2 SNEGSKA (reference sequence). The CDR3: CSARTSGPETQYF. The CDR3 coding sequence is TGCAGTGCGAGGACTAGCGGGCCTGAGACCCAGTACTTC.

Only a few counts were recorded for this clone. The chain combines TRBV6-2 or TRBV6-3 with TRBJ2-7; perhaps TRBD1 as D (6 bases). This CDR3 region has 14 residues. V lost 0 bases, J lost 3 bases, and 9 bases lay in between. Germline CDR1 reads MNHEY; CDR2 reads SVGEGT. CDR3 in DNA: TGTGCCAGCAGTTACTCCGGGACAAGCTACGAGCAGTACTTC. Protein product: CASSYSGTSYEQYF.

The chain joins TRBV5-1 to TRBJ1-1, with TRBD1 identical over 8 bases. Losses at the gene ends were 3 bases for V and 0 bases for J; bases not matched to a gene: 13. CDR1 and CDR2 (germline): SGHRS, YFSETQ. The CDR3 loop spans 18 amino acids. This CDR3 reads CASSSVTGTGSMNTEAFF. CDR3 nucleotide sequence: TGCGCCAGCAGCTCGGTCACCGGGACAGGCAGCATGAACACTGAAGCTTTCTTT.

Many counts were recorded for this clone. The J gene is TRBJ2-1, the V gene TRBV9; 12 positions agree with TRBD2. V gave up 3 bases and J gave up 5 bases; unmatched junction bases: 6. Germline V gives CDR1 SGDLS, CDR2 YYNGEE. The CDR3 is 16 amino acids. The CDR3 nucleotides read TGTGCCAGCAGCGACCGGACTAGCGGGACCAACAATGAGCAGTTCTTC. Encoded protein: CASSDRTSGTNNEQFF.

This clone came up many times. The chain joins TRBV24-1 to TRBJ1-1, with D possibly TRBD1 on 6 matching bases. The germline V gene encodes CDR1 KGHDR and CDR2 SFDVKD. Trimming left V 5 bases short and J 8 bases short, with 14 bases between. The CDR3 loop spans 13 amino acids. Written as DNA, the CDR3 is TGTGCCACCAGTGGCATACAGGGCGGGGAAGCTTTCTTT. Protein: CATSGIQGGEAFF.

This clone was seen more than once but under ten times. The rearrangement joins TRBV6-7 to TRBJ1-5; maybe TRBD1 (6 bases). TRBV6-7 is designated an ORF whose function remains uncertain. This CDR3 comprises 18 residues. V was clipped by 0 bases and J by 5 bases, with 20 bases between them. CDR3 loop: CASSYSCLGYREDQPQHF. The CDR3 DNA follows: TGTGCCAGCAGTTACTCGTGCCTCGGCTACAGGGAAGATCAGCCCCAGCATTTT.

This clone was counted between two and nine times. The chain carries TRBV5-4 and TRBJ2-3, with 10 nucleotides matching TRBD2. The V and J ends lost 0 bases and 4 bases, in that order; junction bases with no gene match: 5. Germline CDR1 SGHNT, CDR2 YYREEE (reference sequence). This CDR3 contains 16 residues. The CDR3 DNA reads as TGTGCCAGCAGCTTGGAAGCTAGCGGGAGCCCAGATACGCAGTATTTT. Its translation is CASSLEASGSPDTQYF.

The rearrangement links TRBV24-1 to TRBJ2-7; the match to TRBD1 covers 8 bases. Germline assignment: CDR1 KGHDR and CDR2 SFDVKD. The V and J ends lost 4 bases and 7 bases, in that order; junction bases with no gene match: 11. CDR3 length: 15 residues. The CDR3 bases are TGTGCCACCAGTGACCCCGGGACAGGCATGGGGGAGCAGTACTTC. Its protein is CATSDPGTGMGEQYF.

This clone was counted many times. The chain has TRBV30 and TRBJ2-2; D gene ambiguous. Per germline, CDR1 GTSNPN and CDR2 SVGIG (reference sequence). This CDR3 is 16 amino acids long. Deletions cut 2 bases from V and 1 base from J, with 14 bases between. The CDR3 loop reads CAWSSSVALNTGELFF. CDR3 DNA sequence: TGTGCCTGGAGTTCGTCAGTGGCACTGAACACCGGGGAGCTGTTTTTT. Combining the CDR3 with reference TRBV30 and TRBJ2-2 gives the whole variable domain SQTIHQWPATLVQPVGSPLSLECTVEGTSNPNLYWYRQAAGRGLQLLFYSVGIGQISSEVPQNLSASRPQDRQFILSSKKLLLSDSGFYLCAWSSSVALNTGELFFGEGSRLTVL.